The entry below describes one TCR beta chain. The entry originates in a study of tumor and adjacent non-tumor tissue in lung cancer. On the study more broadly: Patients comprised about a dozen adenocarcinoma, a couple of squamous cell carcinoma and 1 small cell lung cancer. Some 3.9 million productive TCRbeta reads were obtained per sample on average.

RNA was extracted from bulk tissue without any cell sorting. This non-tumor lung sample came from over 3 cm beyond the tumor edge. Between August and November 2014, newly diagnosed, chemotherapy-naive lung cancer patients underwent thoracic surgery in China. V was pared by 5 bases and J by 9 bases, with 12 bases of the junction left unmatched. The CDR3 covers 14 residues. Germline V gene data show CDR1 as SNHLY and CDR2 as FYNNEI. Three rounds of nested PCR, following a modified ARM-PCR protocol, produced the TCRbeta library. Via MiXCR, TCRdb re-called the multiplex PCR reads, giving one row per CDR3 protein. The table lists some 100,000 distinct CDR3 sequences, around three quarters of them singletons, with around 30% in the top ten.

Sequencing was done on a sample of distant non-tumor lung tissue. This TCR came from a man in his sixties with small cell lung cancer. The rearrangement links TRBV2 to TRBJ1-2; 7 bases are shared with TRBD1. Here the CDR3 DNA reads TGTGCCAGCAGTTCTGCCCAGGGGGTGGTTCGCTACACCTTC. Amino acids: CASSSAQGVVRYTF.